What follows are 20 T cell receptor beta chains derived from one specimen sequenced in a study of T cells after somatic rescue of genetic block. Assay: immunoSEQ multiplex PCR; the TCRdb copy retains only in-frame clones and omits some. The table shows tens of thousands of clones, with more than 90% occurring only once. Material for sequencing was peripheral blood mononuclear cells (PBMCs). These receptors all come from a child under two years old.

V gene TRBV4-3 combines with J gene TRBJ1-2; 7 bases fit TRBD1. The length of the CDR3 is 14 residues. V shed 7 bases, J shed 0 bases, and the junction held 5 bases outside the gene matches. Germline assignment: CDR1 LGHNA and CDR2 YSLEER. The CDR3 sequence is CASTRTGANYGYTF. The CDR3 DNA reads TGCGCCAGCACCCGGACAGGTGCTAACTATGGCTACACCTTC.

V and J are TRBV11-2 and TRBJ2-1; 13 bases are shared with TRBD2. The CDR3 is 19 residues long. Trimming cost V 6 bases and J 0 bases; bases outside gene matches: 11. Germline V gene lookup returns CDR1 SGHAT and CDR2 FQNNGV. The CDR3 sequence is CASRTPGLAGALSYNEQFF. CDR3 bases: TGTGCCAGCAGAACCCCCGGACTAGCGGGAGCCCTCTCCTACAATGAGCAGTTCTTC.

The genes are TRBV6-6 and TRBJ2-2; no definite D call. Deletions cut 2 bases from V and 2 bases from J, with 9 bases between. The CDR3 covers 15 residues. Germline assignment: CDR1 MNHNY and CDR2 SVGAGI (reference sequence). CDR3 bases: TGTGCCAGCAGTTACACCCCGATAAACACCGGGGAGCTGTTTTTT. It codes for CASSYTPINTGELFF.

The chain links TRBV5-1 to TRBJ2-1; D is ambiguous. The length of the CDR3 is 11 residues. CDR1 is SGHRS, CDR2 YFSETQ, per germline. The V gene lost 3 bases and the J gene lost 5 bases, with 3 bases spanning the gap. CDR3 DNA: TGCGCCAGCAGCTCGAACAATGAGCAGTTCTTC. Encoded protein: CASSSNNEQFF.

This rearrangement joins TRBV25-1 to TRBJ1-2; D may be TRBD1 (5 bases). Germline V lookup: CDR1 MGHDK, CDR2 SYGVNS. The CDR3 consists of 13 residues. V lost 3 bases and J lost 4, with 9 bases in between. The CDR3 reads CASSDQGGYGYTF. CDR3 bases: TGTGCCAGCAGTGACCAGGGCGGCTATGGCTACACCTTC.

The chain carries TRBV5-1 and TRBJ1-2; perhaps TRBD1 as D (5 bases). The CDR3 consists of 12 residues. Trimming stripped 6 bases from V and 6 bases from J, with 12 bases between. Germline V gene lookup returns CDR1 SGHRS and CDR2 YFSETQ. This CDR3 is CASKKNRNGYTF. CDR3 sequence (DNA): TGCGCCAGCAAAAAAAACAGGAATGGCTACACCTTC.

The gene calls are TRBV6-1 and TRBJ2-2, with D possibly matching TRBD2 (6 bases). Trimming took off 2 bases at V and 5 bases at J, with 12 bases between the two ends. CDR3 length equals 15 residues. From germline, CDR1 is MNHNS and CDR2 SASEGT. The CDR3 sequence is CASSEKRVGTGELFF. The CDR3 DNA reads as TGTGCCAGCAGTGAAAAGCGGGTGGGGACCGGGGAGCTGTTTTTT.

The chain combines TRBV27 with TRBJ1-2; 10 bases are shared with TRBD1. The CDR3 is 13 residues long. V lost 4 bases, J lost 8 bases, and 4 bases stayed unmatched. CDR1 and CDR2 (germline): MNHEY, SMNVEV (reference sequence). The CDR3 reads CASSSPTGGGYTF. The CDR3 coding sequence is TGTGCCAGCAGTTCTCCGACAGGGGGCGGCTACACCTTC.

Worth noting for this clone: The same CDR3 arises from other DNA sequences in this sample as well. This CDR3 reads CASSEGYNEQFF. CDR3 DNA sequence: TGTGCCAGCAGTGAAGGCTATAATGAGCAGTTCTTC. The chain joins TRBV2 to TRBJ2-1; D is unresolved. CDR1 is SNHLY, CDR2 FYNNEI, per germline. Trimming pared 1 base from V and 7 bases from J, leaving 5 bases between. This CDR3 is built from 12 residues.

The genes are TRBV10-3 and TRBJ2-5, with a weak D call TRBD2 (7 bases). This CDR3 region has 12 residues. Deletions cut 6 bases from V and 5 bases from J, with 10 bases between. Germline CDR1 ENHRY, CDR2 SYGVKD. CDR3 amino acids: CAIRQGGETQYF. Written as DNA, the CDR3 is TGTGCCATCAGACAGGGAGGGGAGACCCAGTACTTC.

This clone was counted once. The chain employs TRBV28 and TRBJ2-7, with 8 bases identical to TRBD1. The CDR3 loop spans 14 amino acids. Germline trimming cut 3 bases from V and 3 bases from J; bases unmatched to any gene: 4. Germline-derived CDR1 and CDR2 are MDHEN and SYDVKM. CDR3 DNA: TGTGCCAGCAGTTTGTCAGGGGGCCTCTACGAGCAGTACTTC. Protein sequence: CASSLSGGLYEQYF.

V and J are TRBV19 and TRBJ2-3; 9 nucleotides align to TRBD2. V dropped 5 bases and J dropped 6; count of bases not matched to a gene: 9. CDR3 length: 15 residues. CDR1 and CDR2 from the germline V gene are LNHDA and SQIVND (reference sequence). The CDR3 here is CASSVLAGPLDTQYF. The CDR3 DNA reads TGTGCCAGTAGTGTGCTAGCGGGACCGTTGGATACGCAGTATTTT.

This rearrangement joins TRBV30 to TRBJ1-2; D might be TRBD1 (5 bases). Trimming stripped 0 bases from V and 1 base from J, with 9 bases between. CDR1 and CDR2 (germline): GTSNPN, SVGIG (reference sequence). The CDR3 spans 14 residues. Here the CDR3 reads CAWSVQVFNYGYTF. DNA of the CDR3: TGTGCCTGGAGTGTACAGGTTTTTAACTATGGCTACACCTTC.

The V call is TRBV6-5, the J call TRBJ2-7, with TRBD2 identical over 10 bases. Germline loops: CDR1 MNHEY, CDR2 SVGAGI. With V trimmed by 2 bases and J by 2 bases, 6 bases remained unmatched. The CDR3 covers 16 residues. The CDR3 region has the DNA TGTGCCAGCAGTTACACCGGGACTAGCGTTACCTACGAGCAGTACTTC. Its protein product is CASSYTGTSVTYEQYF.

The J gene is TRBJ2-7, the V gene TRBV30, with D possibly matching TRBD2 (6 bases). Germline V lookup: CDR1 GTSNPN, CDR2 SVGIG (reference sequence). The CDR3 loop spans 13 amino acids. V gave up 3 bases and J gave up 3 bases, with 12 bases separating them. CDR3 region: CAWRRLGYYEQYF. DNA for the CDR3: TGTGCCTGGAGGAGACTAGGGTACTACGAGCAGTACTTC.

This clone was counted between two and nine times. This chain links TRBV27 with TRBJ1-5; D uncertain. Deletions cut 2 bases from V and 3 bases from J, with 5 bases between. The CDR3 spans 13 residues. In germline, CDR1 is MNHEY, CDR2 SMNVEV (reference sequence). The CDR3 is CASSLGYNQPQHF. CDR3 DNA: TGTGCCAGCAGTTTAGGGTACAATCAGCCCCAGCATTTT.

The rearrangement joins TRBV11-2 to TRBJ2-3; 8 bases map to TRBD2. The CDR3 runs to 16 residues. J was trimmed by 0 bases and V by 1 base; bases with no gene match: 3. The germline gives CDR1 SGHAT, CDR2 FQNNGV. The chain's CDR3 is CASSLVVAGSTDTQYF. In nucleotides, the CDR3 is TGTGCCAGCAGCTTAGTGGTAGCGGGGAGCACAGATACGCAGTATTTT. Full variable domain (missing parts from reference TRBV11-2 and TRBJ2-3): EAGVAQSPRYKIIEKRQSVAFWCNPISGHATLYWYQQILGQGPKLLIQFQNNGVVDDSQLPKDRFSAERLKGVDSTLKIQPAKLEDSAVYLCASSLVVAGSTDTQYFGPGTRLTVL.

The CDR3 DNA follows: TGTGCCAGCAGTCACCGGCTAGCGGGAAACCAAGAGACCCAGTACTTC. Translation gives CASSHRLAGNQETQYF. The genes are TRBV6-6 and TRBJ2-5, with 9 bases that match TRBD2. J was trimmed by 0 bases and V by 5 bases; bases with no gene match: 7. The CDR3 totals 16 residues. Per germline, CDR1 MNHNY and CDR2 SVGAGI (reference sequence).

The rearrangement links TRBV5-6 to TRBJ1-2; 7 bases line up with TRBD1. The CDR3 runs 14 residues. Losses at the gene ends were 2 bases for V and 4 bases for J; bases not matched to a gene: 5. Per the germline V gene, CDR1 is SGHDT and CDR2 is YYEEEE. In DNA, the CDR3 is TGTGCCAGCAGCTTCCCCGCAGGGGGCTATGGCTACACCTTC. This sequence encodes CASSFPAGGYGYTF.

The CDR3 here is CAWKGGGYTF. In nucleotides, the CDR3 is TGTGCCTGGAAAGGGGGTGGCTACACCTTC. The rearrangement links TRBV30 to TRBJ1-2, with a possible D match to TRBD1 (6 bases). The germline V and J ends were trimmed by 4 bases and 7 bases, with 7 bases remaining between them. Germline lookup yields CDR1 GTSNPN and CDR2 SVGIG (reference sequence). The CDR3 has 10 residues.